The 18 T cell receptor beta chains below come from one sample, sequenced in a study of cytomegalovirus exposure and HLA in healthy donors. Clones were sequenced by immunoSEQ multiplex PCR, and TCRdb holds only the in-frame ones, with some missing. The data contain 78,000 or so clones, 90% to 96% of them singletons. The sequencing input was PBMCs. These receptors came from a man aged 18 to 29 in good health and CMV-seropositive.

The chain couples TRBV6-6 to TRBJ1-1, with TRBD1 matching over 7 bases. Per germline, CDR1 MNHNY and CDR2 SVGAGI (reference sequence). V shed 1 base and J 6 bases; nucleotides not matched to a gene: 2. This CDR3 is built from 13 residues. Here the CDR3 DNA reads TGTGCCAGCAGTTACTGGCAGGGGGCTGAAGCTTTCTTT. Its protein is CASSYWQGAEAFF.

This chain connects TRBV2 to TRBJ2-7; D perhaps matches TRBD2 (6 bases). Germline assignment: CDR1 SNHLY and CDR2 FYNNEI. Trimming took 8 bases from V and 2 from J, leaving 16 bases between them. CDR3 length: 14 amino acids. The CDR3 reads CASGGIAATYEQYF. CDR3 in DNA: TGTGCCAGCGGTGGGATAGCGGCAACCTACGAGCAGTACTTC.

The chain joins TRBV11-2 to TRBJ2-7, with D perhaps matching TRBD1 (6 bases). This CDR3 contains 16 residues. Trimming stripped 5 bases from V and 3 bases from J, with 20 bases between. In germline, CDR1 is SGHAT, CDR2 FQNNGV. The CDR3 reads CASSHEGERRSYEQYF. The DNA for the CDR3 is TGTGCCAGCAGCCACGAGGGGGAGCGGAGGAGCTACGAGCAGTACTTC.

The rearrangement links TRBV5-4 to TRBJ2-5; 8 nucleotides agree with TRBD1. The CDR3 spans 15 residues. Unmatched junction bases numbered 8, after V lost 2 bases and J lost 5 bases. Germline CDR1 reads SGHNT; CDR2 reads YYREEE (reference sequence). The CDR3 is CASSLTQGARETQYF. The DNA of the CDR3 is TGTGCCAGCAGCTTAACTCAGGGGGCGCGGGAGACCCAGTACTTC.

The V gene is TRBV7-9, the J gene TRBJ1-4, with 9 nucleotides matching TRBD1. CDR3 size: 17 residues. J was trimmed by 3 bases and V by 4 bases; bases with no gene match: 9. Germline assignment: CDR1 SEHNR and CDR2 FQNEAQ (reference sequence). The CDR3 protein is CASSSRTGDGSNEKLFF. The DNA of the CDR3 is TGTGCCAGCAGCTCGCGGACAGGGGACGGGTCTAATGAAAAACTGTTTTTT.

The rearrangement uses TRBV9 and TRBJ2-5; tentatively, D is TRBD1 (5 bases). Between the trimmed V and J ends, which lost 0 bases and 2 bases, there was a span of 11 bases. The length of the CDR3 is 15 residues. Germline CDR1 is SGDLS and CDR2 is YYNGEE. CDR3 loop: CASSVVGAKQETQYF. The DNA of the CDR3 is TGTGCCAGCAGCGTAGTAGGGGCCAAACAAGAGACCCAGTACTTC.

The V gene is TRBV4-1, the J gene TRBJ1-3; no definite D call. The CDR3 runs to 14 residues. V was shortened by 1 base and J by 0 bases, with 4 bases between the two germline ends. Per the germline V gene, CDR1 is MGHRA and CDR2 is YSYEKL. This chain's CDR3 is CASSQAGSGNTIYF. In DNA form, the CDR3 reads TGCGCCAGCAGCCAAGCCGGCTCTGGAAACACCATATATTTT.

This chain uses TRBV27 with TRBJ2-3; 9 bases are shared with TRBD1. This CDR3 has 17 residues. The germline V gene has CDR1 MNHEY and CDR2 SMNVEV (reference sequence). After removal of 8 bases from V and 4 bases from J, the junction contained 16 bases not matched to a gene. The CDR3 is CASGLRPGTGRADTQYF. CDR3 DNA: TGTGCCAGCGGACTTCGCCCCGGGACAGGGCGCGCAGATACGCAGTATTTT.

The rearrangement links TRBV5-1 to TRBJ1-2, with D uncertain. The CDR3 spans 14 residues. From germline, CDR1 is SGHRS and CDR2 YFSETQ. Trimming removed 6 bases at V and 3 bases at J, with 15 bases between. CDR3 nucleotide sequence: TGCGCCAGCACCCCGCCGGACTCACACTATGGCTACACCTTC. Residues: CASTPPDSHYGYTF.

The chain joins TRBV7-6 to TRBJ2-2; D perhaps matches TRBD2 (6 bases). The CDR3 length is 15 residues. The V and J ends lost 5 bases and 5 bases respectively, with 15 bases between them. CDR1 and CDR2 from the germline V gene are SGHVS and FNYEAQ. In DNA, the CDR3 is TGTGCCAGCAGCCCCCCCTCCGCGGGAACCGGGGAGCTGTTTTTT. Its protein product is CASSPPSAGTGELFF.

This sequence joins TRBV30 and TRBJ2-7, with TRBD2 matching 7 bases. J gave up 5 bases and V 4 bases, and 5 bases lay outside the gene matches. Germline V gene lookup returns CDR1 GTSNPN and CDR2 SVGIG (reference sequence). The CDR3 covers 12 residues. CDR3 protein: CAWTLGGDEQYF. The CDR3 DNA is TGTGCCTGGACCCTGGGAGGGGACGAGCAGTACTTC.

The rearrangement uses TRBV6-5 and TRBJ2-1, with TRBD1 as a possible D gene (5 bases). Germline V gene data show CDR1 as MNHEY and CDR2 as SVGAGI. The CDR3 runs 14 residues. The V gene lost 11 bases and the J gene lost 4 bases, with 18 bases spanning the gap. CDR3 nucleotide sequence: TGTGCCTCCCACCCAATGGGGCTTTACAATGAGCAGTTCTTC. Residues: CASHPMGLYNEQFF.

This rearrangement joins TRBV18 to TRBJ1-1; D unclear. The CDR3 runs 13 residues. Germline values: CDR1 KGHSH, CDR2 LQKENI. V lost 3 bases, J lost 5 bases, and 10 bases lay in between. The CDR3 region is CASSPQVGTEAFF. CDR3 DNA sequence: TGTGCCAGCTCACCCCAGGTAGGAACTGAAGCTTTCTTT.

This chain links TRBV28 with TRBJ2-1, with D maybe TRBD2 (6 bases). V lost 1 base, J lost 6 bases, and 13 bases lay in between. The length of the CDR3 is 15 residues. CDR1 and CDR2 (germline): MDHEN, SYDVKM. The DNA of the CDR3 is TGTGCCAGCAGTTTATTAGAAGGGCGGGGCAATGAGCAGTTCTTC. Protein sequence: CASSLLEGRGNEQFF.

This sequence joins TRBV7-2 and TRBJ1-5; D might be TRBD1 (5 bases). Germline loops: CDR1 SGHTA, CDR2 FQGNSA. V gave up 2 bases and J gave up 5 bases, with 10 bases separating them. This CDR3 region has 14 residues. CDR3 amino acids: CASSLIIGDQPQHF. The CDR3 nucleotides are TGTGCCAGCAGCTTAATAATAGGGGATCAGCCCCAGCATTTT.

This chain joins TRBV30 and TRBJ1-2; D perhaps matches TRBD1 (6 bases). The V gene's germline CDR1 is GTSNPN and CDR2 SVGIG (reference sequence). CDR3 length equals 15 residues. V shed 0 bases and J shed 4 bases, with 15 bases lying between them. The CDR3, as DNA: TGTGCCTGGAGTGTGATTTACAGGGAAGGCTATGGCTACACCTTC. Protein sequence: CAWSVIYREGYGYTF. Supplemented by reference TRBV30 and TRBJ1-2, the full variable domain reads SQTIHQWPATLVQPVGSPLSLECTVEGTSNPNLYWYRQAAGRGLQLLFYSVGIGQISSEVPQNLSASRPQDRQFILSSKKLLLSDSGFYLCAWSVIYREGYGYTFGSGTRLTVV.

The chain uses TRBV15 and TRBJ2-2; D may be TRBD1 (5 bases). V lost 0 bases, J lost 5 bases, and 19 bases lay in between. This CDR3 spans 18 amino acids. The germline V gene has CDR1 LNHNV and CDR2 YYDKDF (reference sequence). CDR3 DNA sequence: TGTGCCACCAGCAGAGATCCAAGGGGCAGCTTCGGGACCGGGGAGCTGTTTTTT. Amino acids: CATSRDPRGSFGTGELFF.

V usage is TRBV28 and J usage is TRBJ2-3; D might be TRBD1 (5 bases). This CDR3 comprises 15 residues. V lost 3 bases and J 4 bases, leaving 14 bases between the germline ends. Looked up from germline, CDR1 is MDHEN and CDR2 is SYDVKM. The CDR3 DNA reads TGTGCCAGCAGTTTTGAGAGTCAGGGCGCAGATACGCAGTATTTT. Protein sequence: CASSFESQGADTQYF.